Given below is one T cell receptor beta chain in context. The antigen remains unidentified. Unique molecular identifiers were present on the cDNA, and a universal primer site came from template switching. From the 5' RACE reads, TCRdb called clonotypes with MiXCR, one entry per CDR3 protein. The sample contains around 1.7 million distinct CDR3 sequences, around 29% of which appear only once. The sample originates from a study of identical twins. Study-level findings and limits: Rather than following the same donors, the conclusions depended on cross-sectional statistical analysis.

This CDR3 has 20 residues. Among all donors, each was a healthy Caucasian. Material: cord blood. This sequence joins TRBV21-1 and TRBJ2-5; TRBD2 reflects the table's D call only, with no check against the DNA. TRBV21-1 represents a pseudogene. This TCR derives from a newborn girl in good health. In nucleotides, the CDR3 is TGTGCCAGCAGCAAACGGCTCCGATATGTAGCGGGAGAGTACGGTGAGACCCAGTACTTC. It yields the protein CASSKRLRYVAGEYGETQYF.